The 27 T cell receptor beta chains given below trace back to one sample, sequenced in a study of T cell responses to AZD1222 COVID-19 vaccine. The table came from immunoSEQ multiplex PCR; TCRdb's copy has only in-frame clones and leaves some out. The table has some 60,000 clones, roughly nine tenths seen once; the top ten hold under 6.5%. Sequenced here: peripheral blood, sampled 28 days after the second AZD1222 dose. The receptors derive from an adult who received the AZD1222 COVID-19 vaccine.

V and J are TRBV10-2 and TRBJ2-2; D is possibly TRBD1 or TRBD2 (5 bases each). The germline gives CDR1 WSHSY, CDR2 SAAADI. The V gene lost 3 bases and the J gene lost 0 bases, with 14 bases spanning the gap. There are 17 residues in the CDR3. This CDR3 is CASSEPRDHPNTGELFF. As DNA, the CDR3 is TGCGCCAGCAGTGAACCAAGGGACCACCCGAACACCGGGGAGCTGTTTTTT.

This rearrangement joins TRBV1 to TRBJ2-7. TRBV1 is designated a pseudogene. This CDR3 has 17 amino acids. The CDR3 nucleotides read TGCACCAGCAGCCAACGCGTTGCCCCGGGACCCTCCTACGAGCAGTACTTC. Encoded protein: CTSSQRVAPGPSYEQYF.

The chain combines TRBV4-1 with TRBJ2-5; 10 nucleotides align to TRBD2. This CDR3 spans 15 amino acids. Germline V lookup: CDR1 MGHRA, CDR2 YSYEKL. V shed 2 bases, J shed 3 bases, and the junction held 3 bases outside the gene matches. CDR3 sequence: CASSQHGTSEETQYF. CDR3 nucleotide sequence: TGCGCCAGCAGCCAACACGGGACTAGCGAAGAGACCCAGTACTTC.

The chain uses TRBV11-1 and TRBJ1-1; 8 nucleotides agree with TRBD1. Trimming took 5 bases from V and 2 from J; bases not matched to a gene: 10. The CDR3 is 16 amino acids. The V gene's germline CDR1 is SGHAT and CDR2 FQDESV (reference sequence). The CDR3 DNA reads TGTGCCAGCAGCCTCTACGGGACAGGATTTAACACTGAAGCTTTCTTT. This gives the protein CASSLYGTGFNTEAFF. The complete variable domain, with remaining parts taken from reference TRBV11-1 and TRBJ1-1, reads EAEVAQSPRYKITEKSQAVAFWCDPISGHATLYWYRQILGQGPELLVQFQDESVVDDSQLPKDRFSAERLKGVDSTLKIQPAELGDSAMYLCASSLYGTGFNTEAFFGQGTRLTVV.

This clone was detected once. The gene calls are TRBV6-6 and TRBJ2-1; 11 bases match TRBD1. Germline trimming cut 5 bases from V and 7 bases from J; bases unmatched to any gene: 13. Germline CDR1 and CDR2: MNHNY and SVGAGI (reference sequence). This CDR3 has 17 amino acids. The DNA of the CDR3 is TGTGCCAGCAGTCGACGAACCGGGACAGGGGGTAATAATGAGCAGTTCTTC. This translates into CASSRRTGTGGNNEQFF.

The J gene is TRBJ2-7, the V gene TRBV5-1, with TRBD2 identical over 16 bases. The V segment lost 4 bases and the J segment 3 bases; nucleotides outside the gene matches: 10. Per the germline V gene, CDR1 is SGHRS and CDR2 is YFSETQ. There are 18 residues in the CDR3. CDR3 in DNA: TGCGCCAGCAGCCTAGTTGGGACTAGCGGGAGGGCCAGCTACGAGCAGTACTTC. It yields the protein CASSLVGTSGRASYEQYF.

The CDR3 DNA reads TGTGCCATCAGTAGGGCGGCAGGGAGCACAGATACGCAGTATTTT. It specifies CAISRAAGSTDTQYF. This chain links TRBV10-3 with TRBJ2-3; weak D call: TRBD1 (5 bases). V shed 5 bases and J shed 0 bases, with 12 bases lying between them. CDR1 and CDR2 from the germline V gene are ENHRY and SYGVKD. The CDR3 totals 15 residues.

J is TRBJ2-7 and V is TRBV27; TRBD1 or TRBD2 may be the D gene (5 bases each). Trimming removed 0 bases from V and 0 bases from J, with 9 bases in between. CDR3 length: 15 residues. CDR1 MNHEY and CDR2 SMNVEV come from the germline V gene (reference sequence). The CDR3 DNA reads as TGTGCCAGCAGTTTATCGGGGCGGGTCTCCTACGAGCAGTACTTC. Translation: CASSLSGRVSYEQYF.

The chain uses TRBV9 and TRBJ1-2; perhaps TRBD1 as D (6 bases). Germline CDR1 and CDR2: SGDLS and YYNGEE. There are 14 residues in the CDR3. Deletions cut 0 bases from V and 8 bases from J, with 14 bases between. CDR3 coding DNA: TGTGCCAGCAGCGTAGGATCAGGGGTATGGGGCTACACCTTC. This codes for CASSVGSGVWGYTF.

There are a few counts of this clone. The chain links TRBV10-3 to TRBJ1-6, with D perhaps TRBD1 (5 bases). The ends were cut back, 4 bases at V and 5 bases at J, with 12 bases in the middle. The CDR3 length is 15 residues. Germline values: CDR1 ENHRY, CDR2 SYGVKD. CDR3: CAISVRVGDNSPLHF. The CDR3 nucleotides read TGTGCCATCAGTGTCAGGGTCGGAGATAATTCACCCCTCCACTTT.

The V gene is TRBV9, the J gene TRBJ2-7; D possibly corresponds to TRBD1 (6 bases). Between the trimmed V and J ends, which lost 2 bases and 2 bases, there was a span of 17 bases. Germline-derived CDR1 and CDR2 are SGDLS and YYNGEE. The CDR3 loop spans 16 amino acids. The CDR3 sequence is CASSVRDIINPYEQYF. The CDR3 nucleotides read TGTGCCAGCAGCGTCCGGGACATCATAAATCCCTACGAGCAGTACTTC.

This chain links TRBV1 with TRBJ2-7. TRBV1 is listed as a pseudogene. There are 14 residues in the CDR3. The CDR3 DNA sequence: TGCACCAGCAGCCAAGATGGGCAGGAGCCCGAGCAGTACTTC. It specifies CTSSQDGQEPEQYF.

In this sample, this clone turned up once. The V and J genes are TRBV10-1 and TRBJ2-2; D might be TRBD1 or TRBD2, each matching 5 bases. CDR1 is WNHNN, CDR2 SYGVQD, per germline (reference sequence). V shed 0 bases and J shed 12 bases, with 14 bases lying between them. This CDR3 region has 14 residues. CDR3 in DNA: TGCGCCAGCAGTGAGTCGGGCCGGCCGGGGCAGCTGTTTTTT. This gives the protein CASSESGRPGQLFF.

The chain is built from TRBV4-3 and TRBJ1-2; 10 bases map to TRBD1. CDR3 length: 16 residues. Unmatched junction bases numbered 6, after V lost 1 base and J lost 4 bases. CDR1 and CDR2 from the germline V gene are LGHNA and YSLEER. The CDR3 sequence: CASSQVGTGERYGYTF. CDR3 bases: TGCGCCAGCAGCCAAGTTGGGACAGGGGAACGCTATGGCTACACCTTC.

This clone was found once. The chain carries TRBV6-5 and TRBJ2-1; D remains unclear. V dropped 6 bases and J dropped 7 bases, with 19 bases sitting between them. From germline, CDR1 is MNHEY and CDR2 SVGAGI. This CDR3 is 15 amino acids long. The CDR3 DNA follows: TGTGCCAGCAGCCTAGGATTCGGGCGTAGAAATGAGCAGTTCTTC. This gives the protein CASSLGFGRRNEQFF.

The chain is built from TRBV27 and TRBJ2-2; 9 bases are a match to TRBD1. The J segment lost 5 bases and the V segment lost 3 bases, leaving 7 bases of the junction unmatched. CDR1 is MNHEY, CDR2 SMNVEV, per germline (reference sequence). The length of the CDR3 is 16 residues. CDR3 bases: TGTGCCAGCAGTTTCCCACAGGGGGCAGGTACCGGGGAGCTGTTTTTT. It is translated as CASSFPQGAGTGELFF.

The chain's CDR3 is CASSGTGALYGYTF. Written as DNA, the CDR3 is TGTGCCAGCAGTGGGACAGGGGCCTTGTATGGCTACACCTTC. This chain links TRBV28 with TRBJ1-2; 10 bases agree with TRBD1. V shed 5 bases, J shed 5 bases, and the junction held 5 bases outside the gene matches. CDR3 length: 14 amino acids. Per germline, CDR1 MDHEN and CDR2 SYDVKM.

This rearrangement joins TRBV11-2 to TRBJ2-1; 7 nucleotides match TRBD1. Germline CDR1 is SGHAT and CDR2 is FQNNGV. J was trimmed by 7 bases and V by 5 bases; bases with no gene match: 8. The CDR3 extends over 14 amino acids. The CDR3 sequence is CASSVTGSGNEQFF. As DNA, the CDR3 is TGTGCCAGCAGCGTGACAGGGAGCGGTAATGAGCAGTTCTTC.

The table lists this clone with a count of one. One junction end disagrees with the germline gene, perhaps due to a read error. V and J are TRBV27 and TRBJ2-2; 8 bases line up with TRBD2. Germline assignment: CDR1 MNHEY and CDR2 SMNVEV (reference sequence). This CDR3 comprises 15 residues. CDR3 sequence (DNA): TGTGCCAGCAGTTTTGGCCTAGCGGGCACCGGAGAGCTGTTTTTT. This codes for CASSFGLAGTGELFF.

In its sample, this clone was seen a few times. The chain has TRBV27 and TRBJ1-2; D unresolved. Trimming removed 2 bases at V and 5 bases at J, with 18 bases between. Germline CDR1 is MNHEY and CDR2 is SMNVEV (reference sequence). This CDR3 is 16 amino acids long. In DNA, the CDR3 is TGTGCCAGCAGTTTAGTCCACCCCGAGACGGGATATGGCTACACCTTC. Amino acid sequence: CASSLVHPETGYGYTF.

The V call is TRBV7-2, the J call TRBJ2-2; D call uncertain. The V and J ends lost 5 bases and 6 bases respectively, with 10 bases between them. The germline V gene has CDR1 SGHTA and CDR2 FQGNSA. This CDR3 spans 13 amino acids. DNA of the CDR3: TGTGCCAGCAGCCTTTACCTGGCCGGGGAGCTGTTTTTT. Translating it yields CASSLYLAGELFF.

In this sample, this clone turned up once. This chain joins TRBV2 and TRBJ2-7; D unclear. The CDR3 is made up of 14 amino acids. V was shortened by 3 bases and J by 5 bases, with 14 bases between the two germline ends. CDR1 and CDR2 from the germline V gene are SNHLY and FYNNEI. CDR3 in DNA: TGTGCCAGCAGTGAGGGATGGACGGGCAACGAGCAGTACTTC. This codes for CASSEGWTGNEQYF.

The chain couples TRBV19 to TRBJ1-1; 10 bases align to TRBD1. Germline values: CDR1 LNHDA, CDR2 SQIVND (reference sequence). Germline trimming cut 4 bases from V and 3 bases from J; bases unmatched to any gene: 2. The length of the CDR3 is 14 residues. The DNA of the CDR3 is TGTGCCAGTAGTAAGGGACAGGGGTACACTGAAGCTTTCTTT. It is translated as CASSKGQGYTEAFF.

The chain combines TRBV7-9 with TRBJ1-6, with TRBD1 matching over 7 bases. V shed 5 bases and J 3 bases; nucleotides not matched to a gene: 10. This CDR3 is 17 amino acids long. The V gene's germline CDR1 is SEHNR and CDR2 FQNEAQ (reference sequence). The CDR3 is CASSARRDSLYNSPLHF. The CDR3 bases are TGTGCCAGCAGCGCCCGCCGGGACAGCCTCTATAATTCACCCCTCCACTTT.

The chain couples TRBV19 to TRBJ1-2; 7 bases are a match to TRBD1. V trimming: 5 bases; J trimming: 6 bases; junction bases outside the gene matches: 6. This CDR3 is 13 amino acids long. Germline V gene lookup returns CDR1 LNHDA and CDR2 SQIVND (reference sequence). CDR3 in amino acids: CASSRQGEDGYTF. The CDR3 DNA is TGTGCCAGTAGTCGACAGGGTGAGGATGGCTACACCTTC.

This chain links TRBV5-1 with TRBJ2-5; tentative D call: TRBD1 (5 bases). This CDR3 has 14 amino acids. The V and J ends lost 4 bases and 1 base respectively, with 11 bases between them. Germline V gives CDR1 SGHRS, CDR2 YFSETQ. In DNA, the CDR3 is TGCGCCAGCAGCGCAGACAGTGTCCAAGAGACCCAGTACTTC. This encodes CASSADSVQETQYF.

J is TRBJ1-5 and V is TRBV6-6; 8 bases are shared with TRBD1. The CDR3 loop spans 14 amino acids. The germline gives CDR1 MNHNY, CDR2 SVGAGI (reference sequence). V shed 4 bases, J shed 2 bases, and the junction held 1 base outside the gene matches. The CDR3 loop is CASSSDRGNQPQHF. CDR3 nucleotide sequence: TGTGCCAGCAGTTCGGACAGGGGCAATCAGCCCCAGCATTTT.